The 9 T cell receptor beta chains given below trace back to one sample, sequenced in a study of cytomegalovirus exposure and HLA in healthy donors. Primers: 60 Vbeta forward and 13 Jbeta reverse. The repertoire was sequenced with immunoSEQ multiplex PCR; TCRdb's copy has only in-frame clones and lacks some. In the table there are 150,000 to 200,000 clones, 70% to 90% of which are singletons. Material for sequencing was PBMCs. All receptors derive from a man between 18 and 29 years old in good health and CMV-seropositive.

This clone showed up just once. The chain combines TRBV27 with TRBJ2-7; D uncertain. V was shortened by 2 bases and J by 4 bases, with 12 bases between the two germline ends. Germline lookup yields CDR1 MNHEY and CDR2 SMNVEV (reference sequence). CDR3 length: 14 residues. CDR3 DNA sequence: TGTGCCAGCAGTTTAGGTCGAGGTGCATACGAGCAGTACTTC. Translation gives CASSLGRGAYEQYF.

V is TRBV5-5 and J is TRBJ2-7, with D unresolved. Germline assignment: CDR1 SGHKS and CDR2 YYEKEE (reference sequence). Trimming shortened V by 4 bases and J by 0 bases, and 8 bases separated the two germline ends. This CDR3 has 13 amino acids. Here the CDR3 reads CASSLATSYEQYF. CDR3 bases: TGTGCCAGCAGCCTTGCTACCTCCTACGAGCAGTACTTC. Drawing the rest from reference TRBV5-5 and TRBJ2-7, the complete variable domain is DAGVTQSPTHLIKTRGQQVTLRCSPISGHKSVSWYQQVLGQGPQFIFQYYEKEERGRGNFPDRFSARQFPNYSSELNVNALLLGDSALYLCASSLATSYEQYFGPGTRLTVT.

In its sample, this clone was seen a few times. The chain recombines TRBV5-4 with TRBJ1-1; the D gene is possibly TRBD1 (6 bases). The CDR3 has 13 residues. Per germline, CDR1 SGHNT and CDR2 YYREEE (reference sequence). V was cut by 5 bases and J by 6 bases, with 14 bases left in between. As DNA, the CDR3 is TGTGCCAGCAGTATGGCAGGGGTCCCTGAAGCTTTCTTT. This encodes CASSMAGVPEAFF. Full variable domain (rest looked up from reference TRBV5-4 and TRBJ1-1): ETGVTQSPTHLIKTRGQQVTLRCSSQSGHNTVSWYQQALGQGPQFIFQYYREEENGRGNFPPRFSGLQFPNYSSELNVNALELDDSALYLCASSMAGVPEAFFGQGTRLTVV.

J is TRBJ2-5 and V is TRBV7-2; TRBD2 aligns across 10 bases. The CDR3 has 15 amino acids. The V gene's germline CDR1 is SGHTA and CDR2 FQGNSA. Trimming took 1 base from V and 4 from J; bases not matched to a gene: 3. CDR3 in amino acids: CASSLEAGGSETQYF. The CDR3 nucleotides read TGTGCCAGCAGCTTAGAAGCGGGGGGGTCAGAGACCCAGTACTTC. The whole variable domain, filled in from reference TRBV7-2 and TRBJ2-5, reads GAGVSQSPSNKVTEKGKDVELRCDPISGHTALYWYRQSLGQGLEFLIYFQGNSAPDKSGLPSDRFSAERTGGSVSTLTIQRTQQEDSAVYLCASSLEAGGSETQYFGPGTRLLVL.

The rearrangement links TRBV19 to TRBJ1-2; TRBD1 is a possible D gene (5 bases). This CDR3 region has 12 residues. CDR1 is LNHDA and CDR2 is SQIVND in the germline V gene (reference sequence). Deletions cut 5 bases from V and 4 bases from J, with 8 bases between. CDR3 nucleotides: TGTGCCAGTAGTCGGCAGGGCTATGGCTACACCTTC. It specifies CASSRQGYGYTF.

This clone was observed once. The chain couples TRBV19 to TRBJ2-4; D might be TRBD2 (5 bases). The CDR3 sequence is 16 residues long. V lost 4 bases to trimming and J lost 3 bases, with 16 bases between them. Looked up from germline, CDR1 is LNHDA and CDR2 is SQIVND (reference sequence). CDR3 DNA: TGTGCCAGTAGTACTGGAGGTCAGTGGGGCAAAAACATTCAGTACTTC. It yields the protein CASSTGGQWGKNIQYF. The whole variable domain, filled in from reference TRBV19 and TRBJ2-4, reads DGGITQSPKYLFRKEGQNVTLSCEQNLNHDAMYWYRQDPGQGLRLIYYSQIVNDFQKGDIAEGYSVSREKKESFPLTVTSAQKNPTAFYLCASSTGGQWGKNIQYFGAGTRLSVL.

This rearrangement joins TRBV7-9 to TRBJ2-2; 9 bases agree with TRBD1. The CDR3 length is 17 residues. Unmatched junction bases numbered 7, after V lost 3 bases and J lost 2 bases. CDR1 and CDR2 from the germline V gene are SEHNR and FQNEAQ (reference sequence). The CDR3 DNA sequence: TGTGCCAGCAGCTTTACAGGGGGCGCATACAACACCGGGGAGCTGTTTTTT. Its protein is CASSFTGGAYNTGELFF.

The genes are TRBV9 and TRBJ2-1, with D perhaps matching TRBD2 (5 bases). This CDR3 has 13 residues. Between the trimmed V and J ends, which lost 2 bases and 8 bases, there was a span of 11 bases. Germline V gene sequence: CDR1 SGDLS, CDR2 YYNGEE. This CDR3 reads CASSVGKAHEQFF. The CDR3 coding sequence is TGTGCCAGCAGCGTCGGGAAGGCCCATGAGCAGTTCTTC.

The J gene is TRBJ1-6, the V gene TRBV19; D remains ambiguous. The CDR3 has 12 residues. The germline V and J ends were trimmed by 8 bases and 6 bases, with 8 bases remaining between them. Germline values: CDR1 LNHDA, CDR2 SQIVND (reference sequence). DNA of the CDR3: TGTGCCAGTCAGACGGGTAATTCACCCCTCCACTTT. Its translation is CASQTGNSPLHF.